This TCR beta chain was sequenced in a study of vaccination and CD4 T cells after COVID-19. Study-wide background: Between diagnosis and the drawing of post-COVID samples lay a median around 100 days (range 35 to 161).

Treatment noted: approximately 11-day PBMC culture with coronavirus spike peptide pools or control peptides (ViraFEST assay). Before TCRs were sequenced, ViraFEST expanded antigen-specific T cells with peptide pools. Following culture for around 9 days, CD4+ T cells were isolated by negative selection. With the Oncomine TCR Beta short-read assay, DNA from cultured CD4+ T cells was sequenced. A single record per CDR3 protein comes from TCRdb applying MiXCR to the PCR reads. The table records 15,000 or so distinct CDR3 sequences, less than 45% of them present only once. Remarks on this clonotype: Its antigen is still unknown.

The V gene's germline CDR1 is SQVTM and CDR2 ANQGSEA. The CDR3 runs 15 residues. V was clipped by 5 bases and J by 1 base, with 17 bases between them. Study-wide findings and caveats: Vaccine-specific clones in convalescent patients were spike mono-reactive in 304 of 307 cases.

The sequencing here drew on CD4+ T cells from blood, cultured in vitro, taken before SARS-CoV-2 vaccination. This TCR was sampled from a human donor who received a COVID-19 vaccine. The chain carries TRBV29-1 and TRBJ1-1, with D uncertain. The CDR3: CSVREGGLRNTEAFF. For the CDR3, the DNA is TGCAGCGTTCGCGAGGGTGGCTTACGGAACACTGAAGCTTTCTTT.